This T cell receptor (beta chain) was sequenced for a study of T cell responses to AZD1222 COVID-19 vaccine. General observations from the study: At baseline, just a handful of AZD1222 recipients tested seropositive. Regions 160-218 and 743-854 held dominance among vaccine-associated CD4 TCRs, which spanned spike. Targets within unmutated variant regions were reportedly found for nearly half of spike-specific TCRs.

Data came from immunoSEQ multiplex PCR; TCRdb stores just in-frame clones and leaves some out. In the table there are over 110,000 clones, about 92% of which are singletons. Points on this clone: Its antigen is still unknown.

Trimming shortened V by 1 base and J by 4 bases, and 14 bases separated the two germline ends. In germline, CDR1 is SEHNR, CDR2 FQNEAQ (reference sequence). The CDR3 extends over 15 amino acids. The TCR originated in an adult who had recovered from COVID-19. The rearrangement joins TRBV7-9 to TRBJ2-7, with D unresolved. The input for sequencing was peripheral blood, taken after recovery from COVID-19. CDR3 region: CASSLDSLSLYEQYF. The CDR3 nucleotides read TGTGCCAGCAGCTTAGACAGCCTCTCCCTATACGAGCAGTACTTC.